This T cell receptor (beta chain) was sequenced during a study of Ad26.COV2.S vaccination and SARS-CoV-2 variants. Study background: The authors gave Ad26.COV2.S intramuscularly, either once or twice 56 days apart.

Findings and limits, study-wide: The breadth of spike-specific CD8+ and CD4+ T cell responses after vaccination was reportedly substantial.

Libraries were prepared by immunoSEQ multiplex PCR; TCRdb keeps only in-frame clonotypes and omits some of them. The table includes 350,000 to 500,000 clones, 90% detected once. CDR1 and CDR2 from the germline V gene are SEHNR and FQNEAQ (reference sequence). V shed 5 bases, J shed 6 bases, and the junction held 13 bases outside the gene matches. The CDR3 extends over 16 amino acids. Points on this clone: Its antigen is currently unknown.

This sample's treatment: roughly 18 received Ad26.COV2.S at low or high dose, single or two shots; about 5 received placebo; per-sample allocation not given. The samples date from day 63 after the first vaccine or placebo injection. Within Boston, the person who donated was an adult of 18-55 years. The chain recombines TRBV7-9 with TRBJ1-2; 9 bases map to TRBD1. Sample: peripheral blood, taken in a trial of Ad26.COV2.S vaccine versus placebo. This sequence was found in a person aged 18-65 years who received the Ad26.COV2.S COVID-19 vaccine or a placebo. The CDR3 sequence is CASSKTGGMRFDGYTF. DNA for the CDR3: TGTGCCAGCAGCAAGACAGGGGGAATGCGATTCGATGGCTACACCTTC.